Listed here is a single T cell receptor (beta chain). CDR1 is SGHTA and CDR2 is FQGNSA in the germline V gene. The CDR3 is 16 residues long. V was shortened by 0 bases and J by 0 bases, with 6 bases between the two germline ends. TCRdb passed the 5' RACE reads through MiXCR, listing each CDR3 protein once. The data hold about 58,000 distinct CDR3 sequences, with approximately 6% observed a single time. The data stem from a study of T cells after yellow fever vaccination. This chain uses TRBV7-2 with TRBJ2-6; no clear D. The sequence derives from a man between 18 and 35 years old who received the YFV17D yellow fever vaccine. Sequences were derived from PBMCs, either bulk or a sorted T-cell subset (CD4+, CD8+, memory, or dextramer-sorted; not recorded which), sampled on the day of the yellow fever booster vaccination. The CDR3 loop is CASSLAGRSGANVLTF. DNA for the CDR3: TGTGCCAGCAGCTTAGCAGGACGCTCTGGGGCCAACGTCCTGACTTTC.